The rows below give T cell receptor beta chains drawn from one sample of a study of long-term antiretroviral therapy in people with HIV. Generated by immunoSEQ multiplex PCR, the TCRdb table keeps only in-frame clones and is missing some. The table shows roughly 30,000 clones, with 85% to 90% occurring only once. The specimen comprised unsorted PBMCs, sampled 4.7 to 5 years after starting antiretroviral therapy. Receptors were obtained from a man in his forties or fifties with HIV. Each CDR3 is given with its conserved first and last residue. The D gene is left open where the match is weak. A row's size may be missing; if present it is once, few, many or a size class.

CDR3 DNA: TGCGCCAGCAGCCCCCGCGGCGAGCAGTACTTC
CDR3 protein: CASSPRGEQYF
J gene: TRBJ2-7
clone size: .
D gene: .
V gene: TRBV5-1

CDR3 DNA: TGCGCCAGCAGCTTTGGAGGGAATGGCTACACCTTC
CDR3 protein: CASSFGGNGYTF
J gene: TRBJ1-2
clone size: few
D gene: .
V gene: TRBV5-1

CDR3 DNA: TGTGCCAGCAGTTCCCTGACAGGGCTTACTAATGAAAAACTGTTTTTT
CDR3 protein: CASSSLTGLTNEKLFF
J gene: TRBJ1-4
clone size: .
D gene: TRBD1
V gene: TRBV27

CDR3 DNA: TGTGCCGCGATAGCGGGACTGAACACCGGGGAGCTGTTTTTT
CDR3 protein: CAAIAGLNTGELFF
J gene: TRBJ2-2
clone size: .
D gene: TRBD2
V gene: TRBV10-3

CDR3 DNA: TGTGCCAGCAGCTTAGCTCCGGGACTCGCTCACGATGAGCAGTTCTTC
CDR3 protein: CASSLAPGLAHDEQFF
J gene: TRBJ2-1
clone size: .
D gene: .
V gene: TRBV11-2

CDR3 DNA: TGTGCCACCAGCAGAGATTTACCCGGGACAGGGCATGGCTACACCTTC
CDR3 protein: CATSRDLPGTGHGYTF
J gene: TRBJ1-2
clone size: few
D gene: TRBD1
V gene: TRBV15

CDR3 DNA: TGTGCCAGCAGCGTACAGGGGGACAGCCACAATGAGCAGTTCTTC
CDR3 protein: CASSVQGDSHNEQFF
J gene: TRBJ2-1
clone size: .
D gene: TRBD1
V gene: TRBV9

CDR3 DNA: TGTGCCATCAGTGAGGGCAGGGGAAGCACAGATACGCAGTATTTT
CDR3 protein: CAISEGRGSTDTQYF
J gene: TRBJ2-3
clone size: .
D gene: .
V gene: TRBV10-3

CDR3 DNA: TGCGCCAGCAGCCCAGGACTATACGAGCAGTACTTC
CDR3 protein: CASSPGLYEQYF
J gene: TRBJ2-7
clone size: .
D gene: .
V gene: TRBV5-1

CDR3 DNA: TGTGCCAGCAGTCCACCCCAGAGCACCGGGGAGCTGTTTTTT
CDR3 protein: CASSPPQSTGELFF
J gene: TRBJ2-2
clone size: .
D gene: .
V gene: TRBV7-2

CDR3 DNA: TGTGCCAGTAGTACGGGGCAGGGGGAAGCTTTCTTT
CDR3 protein: CASSTGQGEAFF
J gene: TRBJ1-1
clone size: .
D gene: .
V gene: TRBV19

CDR3 DNA: TGTGCCAGTAGTATATCGTTCCCGAACACCGGGGAGCTGTTTTTT
CDR3 protein: CASSISFPNTGELFF
J gene: TRBJ2-2
clone size: .
D gene: .
V gene: TRBV19

CDR3 DNA: TGTGCCAGTAGTATGGGAACAACTAATGAAAAACTGTTTTTT
CDR3 protein: CASSMGTTNEKLFF
J gene: TRBJ1-4
clone size: .
D gene: .
V gene: TRBV19

CDR3 DNA: TGTGCCAGCAGCCTAGAGGCGTCCACGAACACCGGGGAGCTGTTTTTT
CDR3 protein: CASSLEASTNTGELFF
J gene: TRBJ2-2
clone size: .
D gene: .
V gene: TRBV7-8

CDR3 DNA: TGTGCCAGCACACTAGCGGGAATCTGGAATGAGCAGTTCTTC
CDR3 protein: CASTLAGIWNEQFF
J gene: TRBJ2-1
clone size: .
D gene: TRBD2
V gene: TRBV28

CDR3 DNA: TGTGCCAGCAACCTTCAGGACAGGGAAGCTTTCTTT
CDR3 protein: CASNLQDREAFF
J gene: TRBJ1-1
clone size: .
D gene: TRBD1
V gene: TRBV6-6

CDR3 DNA: TGTGCCAGCAGAACGGGACAGTATAGCAATCAGCCCCAGCATTTT
CDR3 protein: CASRTGQYSNQPQHF
J gene: TRBJ1-5
clone size: .
D gene: TRBD1
V gene: TRBV28

CDR3 DNA: TGTGCCAGCAGCGTCGGCTTAGCCAAAAACATTCAGTACTTC
CDR3 protein: CASSVGLAKNIQYF
J gene: TRBJ2-4
clone size: .
D gene: .
V gene: TRBV14

CDR3 DNA: TGTGCCAGCAGCCAATTGGGAGGCGAAGCTTTCTTT
CDR3 protein: CASSQLGGEAFF
J gene: TRBJ1-1
clone size: .
D gene: .
V gene: TRBV5-4

CDR3 DNA: TGTGCCAGCAGCTTAAGAAACACCATATATTTT
CDR3 protein: CASSLRNTIYF
J gene: TRBJ1-3
clone size: few
D gene: .
V gene: TRBV7-2

CDR3 DNA: TGTGCCAGCTCCCCTTCCGGAGAGACCCAGTACTTC
CDR3 protein: CASSPSGETQYF
J gene: TRBJ2-5
clone size: .
D gene: .
V gene: TRBV18

CDR3 DNA: TGTGCCAGCAGTAGGCCGGTTGGGGGAGAGACCCAGTACTTC
CDR3 protein: CASSRPVGGETQYF
J gene: TRBJ2-5
clone size: .
D gene: .
V gene: TRBV28